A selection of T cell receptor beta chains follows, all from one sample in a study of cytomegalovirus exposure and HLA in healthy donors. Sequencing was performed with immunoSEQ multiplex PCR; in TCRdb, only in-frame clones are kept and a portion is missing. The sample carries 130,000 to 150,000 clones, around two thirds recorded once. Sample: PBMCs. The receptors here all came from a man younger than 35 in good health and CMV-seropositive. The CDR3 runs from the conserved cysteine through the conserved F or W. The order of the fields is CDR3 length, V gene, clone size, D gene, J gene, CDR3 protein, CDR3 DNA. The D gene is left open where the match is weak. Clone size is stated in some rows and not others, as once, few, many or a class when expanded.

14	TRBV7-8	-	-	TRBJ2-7	CASSSGQGTHEQYF	TGTGCCAGCAGCTCCGGTCAGGGGACCCACGAGCAGTACTTC
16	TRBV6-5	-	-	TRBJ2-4	CASSYLSGGAKNIQYF	TGTGCCAGCAGTTACTTATCTGGCGGGGCCAAAAACATTCAGTACTTC
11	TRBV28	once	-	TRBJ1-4	CATSLREKLFF	TGTGCCACCTCGCTACGAGAAAAACTGTTTTTT
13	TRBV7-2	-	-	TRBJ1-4	CASGVGLNEKLFF	TGTGCCAGTGGGGTGGGGCTTAATGAAAAACTGTTTTTT
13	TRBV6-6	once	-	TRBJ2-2	CASNSGDTGELFF	TGTGCCAGCAATTCAGGGGACACCGGGGAGCTGTTTTTT
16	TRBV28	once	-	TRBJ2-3	CASSVPSGQTTDTQYF	TGTGCCAGCAGTGTTCCCTCCGGACAGACCACAGATACGCAGTATTTT
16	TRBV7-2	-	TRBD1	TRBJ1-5	CASSLSTGLSNQPQHF	TGTGCCAGCAGCCTTTCGACAGGGCTAAGCAATCAGCCCCAGCATTTT
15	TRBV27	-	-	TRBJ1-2	CASSPYSGAGYGYTF	TGTGCCAGCAGTCCTTACAGTGGTGCGGGGTATGGCTACACCTTC
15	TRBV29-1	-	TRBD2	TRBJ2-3	CSAYSGGGGTDTQYF	TGCAGCGCCTATAGCGGGGGGGGTGGCACAGATACGCAGTATTTT
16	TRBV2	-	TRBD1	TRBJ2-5	CASSMPGQGHQETQYF	TGTGCCAGCAGTATGCCGGGACAGGGACACCAAGAGACCCAGTACTTC